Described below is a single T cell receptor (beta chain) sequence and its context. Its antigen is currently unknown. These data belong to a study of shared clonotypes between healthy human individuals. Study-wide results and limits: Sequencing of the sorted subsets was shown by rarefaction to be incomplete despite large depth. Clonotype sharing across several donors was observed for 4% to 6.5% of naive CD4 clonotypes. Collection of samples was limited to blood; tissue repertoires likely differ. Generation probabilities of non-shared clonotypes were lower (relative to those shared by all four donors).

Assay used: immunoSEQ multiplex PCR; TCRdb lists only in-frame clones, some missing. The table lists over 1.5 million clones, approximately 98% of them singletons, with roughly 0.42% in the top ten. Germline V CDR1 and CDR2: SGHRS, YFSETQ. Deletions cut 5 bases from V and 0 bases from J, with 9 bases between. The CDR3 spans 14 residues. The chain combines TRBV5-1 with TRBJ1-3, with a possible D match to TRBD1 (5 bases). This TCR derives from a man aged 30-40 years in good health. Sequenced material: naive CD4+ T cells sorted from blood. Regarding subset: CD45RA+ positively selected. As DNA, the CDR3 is TGCGCCAGCAGACCAGACAGCTCTGGAAACACCATATATTTT. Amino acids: CASRPDSSGNTIYF.